In this sample, the clone carrying this T cell receptor beta chain turned up a few times. Its antigen is currently unknown. V lost 5 bases to trimming and J lost 3 bases; unmatched junction nucleotides: 9. CDR3 length equals 16 residues. Germline loops: CDR1 MDHEN, CDR2 SYDVKM. 5'-RACE, quantitative and with molecular barcodes, yielded the TCR beta libraries. One entry per CDR3 protein results from TCRdb running MiXCR on the 5' RACE reads. Among about 90,000 distinct CDR3 sequences listed, approximately 30% were seen once. The data belong to a study of CD8 T cells in ankylosing spondylitis. Study conclusions and caveats: Ankylosing spondylitis blood seemed to carry a telltale TCR beta motif made of seven or eight highly homologous variants.

This receptor was obtained from a male donor with ankylosing spondylitis or in good health (not recorded which). Sequencing was done on a sample of blood, either unsorted or a sorted T cell fraction (not recorded which). This sequence joins TRBV28 and TRBJ1-4, with 7 nucleotides matching TRBD1. The chain's CDR3 is CASSRTSQGPNEKLFF. For the CDR3, the DNA is TGTGCCAGCAGTCGAACTTCACAGGGGCCTAATGAAAAACTGTTTTTT.